The 8 T cell receptor beta chains in this list originate from one sample, sequenced in a study of T-cell reconstitution after alpha-beta-depleted transplantation in children. Unique molecular identifiers were used to barcode this TCRbeta library. TCRdb fed the PCR reads into MiXCR, producing one record per CDR3 protein. The sample comprises a few hundred thousand distinct CDR3 sequences, over 20% of which are singletons, and roughly 9.7% rests with the top ten. The sample here was PBMCs, mostly from graft donor cells, taken 180 days after TCRalphabeta/CD19-depleted stem cell transplant. The receptor source for this set is a male patient younger than 18 who had a stem cell transplant for acute lymphoblastic leukemia, so the T cells may come from the graft donor.

The chain has TRBV10-3 and TRBJ2-1, with D possibly being TRBD1 (7 bases). With 3 bases removed from V and 9 bases from J, the gap between germline ends came to 18 bases. The length of the CDR3 is 15 residues. CDR1 and CDR2 from the germline V gene are ENHRY and SYGVKD. CDR3 coding DNA: TGTGCCATCAGTGACTTCGGACAGGCGGAGGGTGAGCAGTTCTTC. Translation gives CAISDFGQAEGEQFF.

This clonotype occurred a few times. The genes are TRBV3-1 and TRBJ2-1; D not resolved. There are 15 residues in the CDR3. Per germline, CDR1 LGHDT and CDR2 YNNKEL (reference sequence). Trimming shortened V by 5 bases and J by 4 bases, and 15 bases separated the two germline ends. The CDR3: CASSARGTGYNEQFF. The DNA of the CDR3 is TGTGCCAGCAGCGCACGAGGAACTGGTTACAATGAGCAGTTCTTC.

CDR3 DNA: TGTGCCAGCTCACCGGGGGGGCCTGCTGAAAAACTGTTTTTT. This translates into CASSPGGPAEKLFF. The V and J genes are TRBV18 and TRBJ1-4; TRBD1 is a possible D gene (6 bases). V lost 3 bases, J lost 7 bases, and 12 bases lay in between. The CDR3 loop spans 14 amino acids. Germline CDR1 and CDR2: KGHSH and LQKENI. The full variable domain, with the rest looked up from reference TRBV18 and TRBJ1-4, is NAGVMQNPRHLVRRRGQEARLRCSPMKGHSHVYWYRQLPEEGLKFMVYLQKENIIDESGMPKERFSAEFPKEGPSILRIQQVVRGDSAAYFCASSPGGPAEKLFFGSGTQLSVL.

This clonotype has only a few counts. The genes are TRBV6-1 and TRBJ2-2; the D gene is possibly TRBD2 (5 bases). Looked up from germline, CDR1 is MNHNS and CDR2 is SASEGT. The CDR3 sequence is 15 residues long. Trimming removed 10 bases from V and 4 bases from J, with 19 bases in between. CDR3: CATQLRDLITGELFF. The CDR3 DNA is TGTGCCACCCAACTCCGGGATTTGATCACCGGGGAGCTGTTTTTT.

There are a few counts of this clonotype. The V and J genes are TRBV12-5 and TRBJ2-7; possible D gene TRBD1, 6 bases. V lost 3 bases and J 2 bases, leaving 17 bases between the germline ends. CDR1 is LGHNT, CDR2 FRNRAP, per germline. The CDR3 contains 16 residues. CDR3 DNA: TGTGCTAGTGGTTTCCCCCCGCAGGGGTTTACCTACGAGCAGTACTTC. Translation: CASGFPPQGFTYEQYF.

This clonotype was counted between two and nine times. This chain uses TRBV20-1 with TRBJ2-1, with TRBD2 as a possible D gene (6 bases). Germline loops: CDR1 DFQATT, CDR2 SNEGSKA (reference sequence). V was pared by 3 bases and J by 13 bases, with 7 bases between. The CDR3 has 9 residues. CDR3 loop: CSASGGQFF. The CDR3 DNA is TGCAGTGCTAGCGGGGGTCAGTTCTTC.

In this sample, this clonotype turned up a few times. The gene calls are TRBV12-3 or TRBV12-4 and TRBJ2-3; TRBD2 matches at 9 bases. V shed 3 bases, J shed 1 base, and the junction held 20 bases outside the gene matches. The CDR3 has 21 residues. As DNA, the CDR3 is TGTGCCAGCAGTTTTGGTCTGGGACTAGCCCGCATTCCGTCCCGCACAGATACGCAGTATTTT. Amino acids: CASSFGLGLARIPSRTDTQYF.

The J gene is TRBJ2-3, the V gene TRBV29-1; no reliable D call. Germline V gives CDR1 SQVTM, CDR2 ANQGSEA. The CDR3 has 12 amino acids. V was pared by 2 bases and J by 4 bases, with 7 bases between. The DNA of the CDR3 is TGCAGCGTTGAACGGTGGGCAGATACGCAGTATTTT. Its protein product is CSVERWADTQYF.